This TCR beta chain was sequenced in a study of T-cell memory formation after mild COVID-19. In the study overall: TCR clusters were largely donor specific. Overall study results and limits: Detection of some responders pre-infection suggested pre-existing cross-reactive memory T cells participated. Confirmation of SARS-CoV-2 specificity was lacking for second-wave clones peaking day 37. Shrinking CD4+ clones were chiefly CM and EM; CD8+ ones were chiefly EMRA.

The CDR3 sequence is 13 residues long. Trimming removed 5 bases from V and 7 bases from J, with 9 bases in between. Looked up from germline, CDR1 is MNHEY and CDR2 is SMNVEV (reference sequence). Turning to this clonotype: No antigen is known for it.

TCRdb recomputed calls from the 5' RACE reads with MiXCR, one row per CDR3 protein. The repertoire holds roughly 610,000 distinct CDR3 sequences, roughly a sixth seen once, with around 7.8% in the top ten. The chain carries TRBV27 and TRBJ1-6, with D perhaps matching TRBD1 (6 bases). The sequenced sample consisted of PBMCs or a T cell subset sorted from them (not recorded which). This TCR derives from an adult woman who had mild COVID-19 (a few samples of this study predate the infection). Cell type and time point are not known. The CDR3 DNA follows: TGTGCCAGCAGTCACAGGGACAATTCACCCCTCCACTTT. This encodes CASSHRDNSPLHF.